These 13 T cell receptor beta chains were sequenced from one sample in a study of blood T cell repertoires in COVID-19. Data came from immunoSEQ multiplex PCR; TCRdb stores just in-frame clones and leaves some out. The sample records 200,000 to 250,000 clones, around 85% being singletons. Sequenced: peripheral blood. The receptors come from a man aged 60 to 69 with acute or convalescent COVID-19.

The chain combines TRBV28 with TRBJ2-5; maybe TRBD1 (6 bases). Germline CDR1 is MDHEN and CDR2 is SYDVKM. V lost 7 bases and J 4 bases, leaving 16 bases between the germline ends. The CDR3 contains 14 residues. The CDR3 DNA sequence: TGTGCCAGCACCACCCTCCCCAGGGGAGAGACCCAGTACTTC. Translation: CASTTLPRGETQYF.

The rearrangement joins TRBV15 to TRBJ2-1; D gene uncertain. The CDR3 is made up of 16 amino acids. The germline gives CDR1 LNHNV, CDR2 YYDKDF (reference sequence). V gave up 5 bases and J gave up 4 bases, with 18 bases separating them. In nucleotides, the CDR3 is TGTGCCACCAGCGGGCACCGGTTGACCCAATACAATGAGCAGTTCTTC. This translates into CATSGHRLTQYNEQFF.

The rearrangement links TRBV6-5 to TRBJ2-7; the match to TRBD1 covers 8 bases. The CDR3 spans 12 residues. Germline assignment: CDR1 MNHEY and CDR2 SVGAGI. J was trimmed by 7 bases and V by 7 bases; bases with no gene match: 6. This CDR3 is CASITRTGEQYF. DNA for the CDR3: TGTGCCAGCATCACAAGGACAGGGGAGCAGTACTTC.

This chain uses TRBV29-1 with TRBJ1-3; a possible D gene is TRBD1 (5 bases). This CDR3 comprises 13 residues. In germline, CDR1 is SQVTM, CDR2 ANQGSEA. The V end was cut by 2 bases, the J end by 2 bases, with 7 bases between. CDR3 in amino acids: CSVETGPGNTIYF. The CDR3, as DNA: TGCAGCGTTGAAACAGGTCCTGGAAACACCATATATTTT. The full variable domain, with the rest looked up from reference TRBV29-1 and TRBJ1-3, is SAVISQKPSRDICQRGTSLTIQCQVDSQVTMMFWYRQQPGQSLTLIATANQGSEATYESGFVIDKFPISRPNLTFSTLTVSNMSPEDSSIYLCSVETGPGNTIYFGEGSWLTVV.

CDR3 sequence: CASSQDLARQETQYF. For the CDR3, the DNA is TGTGCCAGCAGCCAAGATTTAGCGCGGCAAGAGACCCAGTACTTC. The chain uses TRBV3-1 (or the pseudogene TRBV3-2) and TRBJ2-5, with D perhaps matching TRBD2 (5 bases). Germline V CDR1 and CDR2: LGHDT, YNNKEL (reference sequence). Trimming removed 0 bases at V and 2 bases at J, with 10 bases between. The CDR3 totals 15 residues.

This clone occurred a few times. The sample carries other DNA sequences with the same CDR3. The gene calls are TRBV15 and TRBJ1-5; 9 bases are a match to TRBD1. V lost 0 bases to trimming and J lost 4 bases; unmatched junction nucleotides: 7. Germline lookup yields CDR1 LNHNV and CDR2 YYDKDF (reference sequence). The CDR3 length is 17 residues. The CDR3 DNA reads TGTGCCACCAGCAGAGAGCGACAGGGGGTTTCGAATCAGCCCCAGCATTTT. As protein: CATSRERQGVSNQPQHF.

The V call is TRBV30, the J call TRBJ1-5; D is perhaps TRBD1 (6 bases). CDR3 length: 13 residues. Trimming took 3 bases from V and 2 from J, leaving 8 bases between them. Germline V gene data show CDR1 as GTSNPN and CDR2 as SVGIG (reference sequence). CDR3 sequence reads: CAWRQGGNQPQHF. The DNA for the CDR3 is TGTGCCTGGAGACAGGGAGGCAATCAGCCCCAGCATTTT. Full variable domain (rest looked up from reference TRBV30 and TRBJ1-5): SQTIHQWPATLVQPVGSPLSLECTVEGTSNPNLYWYRQAAGRGLQLLFYSVGIGQISSEVPQNLSASRPQDRQFILSSKKLLLSDSGFYLCAWRQGGNQPQHFGDGTRLSIL.

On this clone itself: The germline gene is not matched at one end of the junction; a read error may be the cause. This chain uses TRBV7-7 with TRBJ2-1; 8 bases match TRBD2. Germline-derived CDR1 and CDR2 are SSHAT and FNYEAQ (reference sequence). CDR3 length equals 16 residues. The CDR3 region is CASSSSRRGEGNEQFF. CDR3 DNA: TGTGCTAGCAGCTCATCCAGGCGGGGGGAAGGGAATGAGCAGTTCTTC.

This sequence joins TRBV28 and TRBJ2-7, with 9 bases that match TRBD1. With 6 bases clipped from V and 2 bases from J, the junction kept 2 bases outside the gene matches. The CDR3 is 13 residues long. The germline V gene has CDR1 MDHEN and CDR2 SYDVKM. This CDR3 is CASRRQGAYEQYF. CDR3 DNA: TGTGCCAGCAGACGACAGGGGGCCTACGAGCAGTACTTC.

CDR3 in DNA: TGTGCCAGTAGTACCAGTTCCCCCGGGGAGCTGTTTTTT. Its translation: CASSTSSPGELFF. This chain connects TRBV19 to TRBJ2-2; D is ambiguous. Trimming removed 4 bases from V and 6 bases from J, with 9 bases in between. CDR3 length: 13 amino acids. Germline V gene sequence: CDR1 LNHDA, CDR2 SQIVND (reference sequence).

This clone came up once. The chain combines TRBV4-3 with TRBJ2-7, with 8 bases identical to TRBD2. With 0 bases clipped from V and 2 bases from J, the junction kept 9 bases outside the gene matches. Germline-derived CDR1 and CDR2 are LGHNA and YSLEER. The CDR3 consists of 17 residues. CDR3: CASSQEVLTSDPYEQYF. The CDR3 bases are TGCGCCAGCAGCCAAGAGGTTTTGACTAGCGACCCCTACGAGCAGTACTTC.

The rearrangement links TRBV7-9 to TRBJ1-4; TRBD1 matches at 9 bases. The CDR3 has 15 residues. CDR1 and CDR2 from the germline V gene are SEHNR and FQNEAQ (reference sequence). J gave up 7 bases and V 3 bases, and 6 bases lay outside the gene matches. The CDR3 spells CASSFNRGHGEKLFF. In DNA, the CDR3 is TGTGCCAGCAGCTTTAACAGGGGGCATGGTGAAAAACTGTTTTTT.

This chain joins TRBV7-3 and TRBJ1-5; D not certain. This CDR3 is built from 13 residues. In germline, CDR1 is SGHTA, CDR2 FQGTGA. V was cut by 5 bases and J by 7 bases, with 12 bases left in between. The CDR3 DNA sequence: TGTGCCAGCAGCCCGCGAGCGGGGCAGCCCCAGCATTTT. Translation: CASSPRAGQPQHF.